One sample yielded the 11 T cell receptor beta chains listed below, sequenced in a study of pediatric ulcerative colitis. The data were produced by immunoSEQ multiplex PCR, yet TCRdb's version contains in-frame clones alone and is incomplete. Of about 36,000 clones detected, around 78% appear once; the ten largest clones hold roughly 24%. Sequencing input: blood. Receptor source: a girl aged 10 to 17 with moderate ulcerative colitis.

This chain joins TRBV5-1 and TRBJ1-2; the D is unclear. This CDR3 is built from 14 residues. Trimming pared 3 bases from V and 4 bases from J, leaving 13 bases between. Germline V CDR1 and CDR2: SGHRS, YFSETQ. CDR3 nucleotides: TGCGCCAGCAGCTGGACGACTGAAGTCTATGGCTACACCTTC. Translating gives CASSWTTEVYGYTF. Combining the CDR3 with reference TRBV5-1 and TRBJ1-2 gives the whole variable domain KAGVTQTPRYLIKTRGQQVTLSCSPISGHRSVSWYQQTPGQGLQFLFEYFSETQRNKGNFPGRFSGRQFSNSRSEMNVSTLELGDSALYLCASSWTTEVYGYTFGSGTRLTVV.

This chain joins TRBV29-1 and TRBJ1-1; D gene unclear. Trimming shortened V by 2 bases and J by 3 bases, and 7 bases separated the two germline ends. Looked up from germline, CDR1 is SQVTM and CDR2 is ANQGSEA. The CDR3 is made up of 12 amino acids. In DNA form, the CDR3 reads TGCAGCGTTGAACCAAGGGACACTGAAGCTTTCTTT. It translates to CSVEPRDTEAFF.

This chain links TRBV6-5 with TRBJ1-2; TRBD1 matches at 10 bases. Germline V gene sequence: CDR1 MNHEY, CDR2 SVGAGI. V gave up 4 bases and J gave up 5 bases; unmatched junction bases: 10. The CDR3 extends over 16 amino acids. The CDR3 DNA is TGTGCCAGCAGTTCGTGGCTCGGACAGGGGGAATATGGCTACACCTTC. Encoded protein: CASSSWLGQGEYGYTF.

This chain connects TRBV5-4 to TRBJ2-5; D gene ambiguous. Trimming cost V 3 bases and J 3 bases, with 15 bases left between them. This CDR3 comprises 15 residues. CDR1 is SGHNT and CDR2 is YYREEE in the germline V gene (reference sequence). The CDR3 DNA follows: TGTGCCAGCAGCTCCCCCAACATGGGGAAAGAGACCCAGTACTTC. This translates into CASSSPNMGKETQYF. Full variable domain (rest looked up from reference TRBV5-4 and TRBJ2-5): ETGVTQSPTHLIKTRGQQVTLRCSSQSGHNTVSWYQQALGQGPQFIFQYYREEENGRGNFPPRFSGLQFPNYSSELNVNALELDDSALYLCASSSPNMGKETQYFGPGTRLLVL.

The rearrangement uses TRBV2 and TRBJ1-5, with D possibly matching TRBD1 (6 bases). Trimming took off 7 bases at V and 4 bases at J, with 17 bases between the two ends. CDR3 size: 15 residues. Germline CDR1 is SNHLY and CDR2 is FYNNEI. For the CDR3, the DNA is TGTGCCAGCAACCTCGGGACACCCCTTAATCAGCCCCAGCATTTT. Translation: CASNLGTPLNQPQHF.

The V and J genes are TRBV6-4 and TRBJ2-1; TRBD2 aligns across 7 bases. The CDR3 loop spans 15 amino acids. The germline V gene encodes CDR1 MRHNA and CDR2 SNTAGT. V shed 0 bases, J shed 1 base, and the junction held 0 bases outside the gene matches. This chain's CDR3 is CASSDSSGSYNEQFF. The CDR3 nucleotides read TGTGCCAGCAGTGACTCTAGCGGGTCCTACAATGAGCAGTTCTTC.

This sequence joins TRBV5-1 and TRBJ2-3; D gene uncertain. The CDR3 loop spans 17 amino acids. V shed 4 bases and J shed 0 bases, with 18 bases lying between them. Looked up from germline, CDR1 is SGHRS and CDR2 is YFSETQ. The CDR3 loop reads CASSRIGPRTSTDTQYF. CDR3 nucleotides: TGCGCCAGCAGCCGTATAGGACCCCGAACGAGCACAGATACGCAGTATTTT.

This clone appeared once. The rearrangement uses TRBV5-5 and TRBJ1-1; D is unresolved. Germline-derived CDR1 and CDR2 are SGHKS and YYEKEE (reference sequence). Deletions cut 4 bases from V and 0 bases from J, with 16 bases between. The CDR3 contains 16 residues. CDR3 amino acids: CASSPPGPQMNTEAFF. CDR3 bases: TGTGCCAGCAGCCCTCCAGGCCCCCAAATGAACACTGAAGCTTTCTTT.

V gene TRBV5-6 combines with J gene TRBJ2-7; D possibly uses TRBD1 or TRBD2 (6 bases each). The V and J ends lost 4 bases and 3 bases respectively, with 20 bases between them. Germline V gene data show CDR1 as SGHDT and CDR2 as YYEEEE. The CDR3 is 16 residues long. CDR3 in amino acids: CASSLGGGQGSYEQYF. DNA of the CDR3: TGTGCCAGCAGCCTCGGTGGGGGGCAGGGAAGCTACGAGCAGTACTTC.

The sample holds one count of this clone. Written as DNA, the CDR3 is TGTGCCTGGAGTATGGGGCCTAATGAAAAACTGTTTTTT. Amino acid sequence: CAWSMGPNEKLFF. The chain recombines TRBV30 with TRBJ1-4; D possibly corresponds to TRBD1 (5 bases). Between the trimmed V and J ends, which lost 2 bases and 3 bases, there was a span of 7 bases. Germline CDR1 reads GTSNPN; CDR2 reads SVGIG (reference sequence). The CDR3 loop spans 13 amino acids.

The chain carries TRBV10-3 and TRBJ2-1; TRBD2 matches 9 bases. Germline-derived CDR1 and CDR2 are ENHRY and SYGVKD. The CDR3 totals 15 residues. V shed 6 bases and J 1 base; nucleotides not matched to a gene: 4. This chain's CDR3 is CAIRNLAGSYNEQFF. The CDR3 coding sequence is TGTGCCATCAGAAACCTAGCGGGGTCCTACAATGAGCAGTTCTTC.